The TCR beta chain under discussion was sequenced for a study of blood T cell repertoires in COVID-19. On the study more broadly: Donors in the United States, Italy and Spain gave samples during acute or convalescent COVID-19.

This clone came up once. V dropped 7 bases and J dropped 0 bases, with 16 bases sitting between them. The CDR3 has 15 residues. Germline assignment: CDR1 SGHNT and CDR2 YYREEE (reference sequence). As handled by the study authors: How many nucleated cells were present was estimated from reference gene primer amplification. Profiling relied on immunoSEQ multiplex PCR, and the TCRdb table lists in-frame clones only, not all of them. V, J and clone size were drawn from that table, and D and trimming were deduced from the DNA. This sample has about 83,000 clones, with 75% to 90% found just once. The J gene is TRBJ1-2, the V gene TRBV5-4, with D unresolved. The sequenced sample consisted of peripheral blood. The sequence was obtained from a woman in her fifties or sixties with active or convalescent COVID-19. CDR3 region: CASGNSSYPNYGYTF. The CDR3 DNA reads as TGTGCCAGCGGAAACAGCTCCTACCCTAACTATGGCTACACCTTC.